One sample yielded the 21 T cell receptor beta chains listed below, sequenced in a study of cytomegalovirus exposure and HLA in healthy donors. Primers included in the PCR were 60 Vbeta and 13 Jbeta primers. The assay was immunoSEQ multiplex PCR, and TCRdb's table has in-frame clones only and misses some. The data hold approximately 240,000 clones, with approximately 82% observed a single time. The sequencing sample was made of PBMCs. Source of these receptors: a woman between 40 and 50 years old in good health and CMV-seronegative.

The CDR3 DNA reads as TGTGCCAGCAGCCAAGCCGGGGGGTCCCCCTACAATGAGCAGTTCTTC. Translated, it gives CASSQAGGSPYNEQFF. The V call is TRBV14, the J call TRBJ2-1; TRBD2 aligns across 7 bases. This CDR3 has 16 residues. The trim removed 1 base at V and 2 bases at J, leaving 5 bases unmatched. Germline values: CDR1 SGHDN, CDR2 FVKESK.

The chain couples TRBV7-9 to TRBJ1-1, with TRBD1 matching over 11 bases. Germline CDR1 is SEHNR and CDR2 is FQNEAQ (reference sequence). The CDR3 runs 17 residues. J was trimmed by 0 bases and V by 3 bases; bases with no gene match: 6. CDR3 residues: CASSLTGTGGMNTEAFF. The CDR3 nucleotides read TGTGCCAGCAGCTTGACCGGGACAGGGGGTATGAACACTGAAGCTTTCTTT.

In regard to this clone: Distinct nucleotide sequences in the sample also encode this CDR3. The chain joins TRBV6-5 to TRBJ2-5; 9 bases are shared with TRBD1. The CDR3 length is 15 residues. Germline CDR1 is MNHEY and CDR2 is SVGAGI. After removal of 6 bases from V and 4 bases from J, the junction contained 9 bases not matched to a gene. The CDR3 region is CASSKGTGRGETQYF. CDR3 nucleotide sequence: TGTGCCAGCAGCAAAGGGACAGGGCGAGGAGAGACCCAGTACTTC.

The CDR3 DNA is TGTGCCAGCAGCTCGCGGACAGGTTCTGAAAAACTGTTTTTT. The encoded protein is CASSSRTGSEKLFF. V and J are TRBV7-9 and TRBJ1-4, with 7 bases matching TRBD1. The J segment lost 7 bases and the V segment lost 4 bases, leaving 6 bases of the junction unmatched. The CDR3 contains 14 residues. Germline values: CDR1 SEHNR, CDR2 FQNEAQ (reference sequence).

The gene calls are TRBV29-1 and TRBJ2-1; TRBD1 aligns across 7 bases. CDR1 and CDR2 (germline): SQVTM, ANQGSEA. This CDR3 spans 16 amino acids. V gave up 5 bases and J gave up 0 bases; unmatched junction bases: 10. This CDR3 is CSVITRWDSSYNEQFF. CDR3 nucleotides: TGCAGCGTTATAACACGATGGGACAGCTCCTACAATGAGCAGTTCTTC.

The chain recombines TRBV5-5 with TRBJ1-1; 10 positions match TRBD1. Germline V lookup: CDR1 SGHKS, CDR2 YYEKEE (reference sequence). V was clipped by 0 bases and J by 0 bases; unmatched bases: 8. CDR3 length equals 18 residues. The DNA of the CDR3 is TGTGCCAGCAGCTTGGGGGCCGCCGGGACAGGGGTGAACACTGAAGCTTTCTTT. Its translation: CASSLGAAGTGVNTEAFF.

The rearrangement links TRBV18 to TRBJ1-4; possibly TRBD1 for D (6 bases). Trimming took 3 bases from V and 7 from J, leaving 9 bases between them. The CDR3 has 13 residues. CDR1 KGHSH and CDR2 LQKENI come from the germline V gene. The CDR3 here is CASSPGASEKLFF. The CDR3 coding sequence is TGTGCCAGCTCACCGGGGGCTAGTGAAAAACTGTTTTTT.

This chain uses TRBV1 with TRBJ2-2; the DNA was not compared with TRBD2, the D call given in the table. TRBV1 is given as a pseudogene. This CDR3 is built from 16 residues. CDR3 bases: TGCACCAGCAGCCAAGATCTAGCGGAGAACACCGGGGAGCTGTTTTTT. It codes for CTSSQDLAENTGELFF.

As for this clone: Its ends do not fully match the called genes, so a read error is possible. This rearrangement joins TRBV12-5 to TRBJ2-2; 12 positions match TRBD1. Germline assignment: CDR1 LGHNT and CDR2 FRNRAP. This CDR3 is built from 16 residues. For the CDR3, the DNA is TGTGCTAGTGCACTGTCTGGGACAGGGGGCACCGGGGGGCTGTTTTTT. Its translation is CASALSGTGGTGGLFF.

DNA of the CDR3: TGTGCCAGCAGCGTGAGTCATGAAAACTATGGCTACACCTTC. Its translation: CASSVSHENYGYTF. The rearrangement joins TRBV9 to TRBJ1-2; no clear D gene. Trimming left V 2 bases short and J 2 bases short, with 10 bases between. The CDR3 extends over 14 amino acids. Germline V gene data show CDR1 as SGDLS and CDR2 as YYNGEE.

The rearrangement joins TRBV20-1 to TRBJ1-2, with D possibly matching TRBD1 (5 bases). Germline-derived CDR1 and CDR2 are DFQATT and SNEGSKA (reference sequence). The CDR3 spans 11 residues. V lost 5 bases and J 10 bases, leaving 14 bases between the germline ends. CDR3 region: CSAVQGEAYTF. In DNA form, the CDR3 reads TGCAGTGCTGTCCAGGGCGAAGCCTACACCTTC.

The genes are TRBV25-1 and TRBJ1-3, with a possible D match to TRBD1 (6 bases). Germline V gene data show CDR1 as MGHDK and CDR2 as SYGVNS. The V end was cut by 5 bases, the J end by 5 bases, with 13 bases between. This CDR3 comprises 14 residues. CDR3 sequence: CASSPLGQRNTIYF. CDR3 coding DNA: TGTGCCAGCAGTCCCCTAGGACAGCGAAACACCATATATTTT.

The J gene is TRBJ1-1, the V gene TRBV19, with D hard to call. Trimming took off 3 bases at V and 1 base at J, with 15 bases between the two ends. The CDR3 length is 16 residues. Per germline, CDR1 LNHDA and CDR2 SQIVND (reference sequence). The CDR3 bases are TGTGCCAGTAGTATGCGCCACGACGGGAAGAACACTGAAGCTTTCTTT. The encoded protein is CASSMRHDGKNTEAFF.

The gene calls are TRBV10-3 and TRBJ2-1, with 11 positions matching TRBD2. Germline V gene data show CDR1 as ENHRY and CDR2 as SYGVKD. The CDR3 is 16 residues long. V dropped 1 base and J dropped 3; count of bases not matched to a gene: 2. CDR3 nucleotides: TGTGCCATCAGTGAGTTTAGCGGGGGGGGCTACAATGAGCAGTTCTTC. It encodes CAISEFSGGGYNEQFF.

The chain is built from TRBV7-2 and TRBJ1-6; perhaps TRBD1 as D (5 bases). The CDR3 runs to 15 residues. Germline V gene lookup returns CDR1 SGHTA and CDR2 FQGNSA. The ends were cut back, 1 base at V and 10 bases at J, with 14 bases in the middle. CDR3 region: CASSLVTGVWSPLHF. The CDR3 DNA is TGTGCCAGCAGCTTAGTAACGGGGGTTTGGTCACCCCTCCACTTT.

This clone was detected once. The V and J genes are TRBV5-1 and TRBJ1-6; the match to TRBD1 covers 8 bases. The CDR3 covers 16 residues. Germline-derived CDR1 and CDR2 are SGHRS and YFSETQ. With V trimmed by 4 bases and J by 7 bases, 10 bases remained unmatched. The chain's CDR3 is CASSVRDRTPNSPLHF. CDR3 sequence (DNA): TGCGCCAGCAGCGTCCGGGACAGGACGCCAAATTCACCCCTCCACTTT. Together with reference TRBV5-1 and TRBJ1-6, the CDR3 gives the full variable domain: KAGVTQTPRYLIKTRGQQVTLSCSPISGHRSVSWYQQTPGQGLQFLFEYFSETQRNKGNFPGRFSGRQFSNSRSEMNVSTLELGDSALYLCASSVRDRTPNSPLHFGNGTRLTVT.

This rearrangement joins TRBV2 to TRBJ1-5; D is unclear. This CDR3 has 14 amino acids. V lost 4 bases, J lost 0 bases, and 7 bases lay in between. Germline lookup yields CDR1 SNHLY and CDR2 FYNNEI. The CDR3 bases are TGTGCCAGCAGTGTTAGCTATAGCAATCAGCCCCAGCATTTT. Amino acids: CASSVSYSNQPQHF.

The V and J genes are TRBV2 and TRBJ1-5, with D maybe TRBD1 (6 bases). The CDR3 has 14 amino acids. The germline V and J ends were trimmed by 2 bases and 4 bases, with 9 bases remaining between them. The germline V gene encodes CDR1 SNHLY and CDR2 FYNNEI. CDR3: CASSERQVNQPQHF. In DNA, the CDR3 is TGTGCCAGCAGTGAACGACAGGTTAATCAGCCCCAGCATTTT. The variable domain in full, completed from reference TRBV2 and TRBJ1-5, reads EPEVTQTPSHQVTQMGQEVILRCVPISNHLYFYWYRQILGQKVEFLVSFYNNEISEKSEIFDDQFSVERPDGSNFTLKIRSTKLEDSAMYFCASSERQVNQPQHFGDGTRLSIL.

The rearrangement links TRBV9 to TRBJ2-1; 11 bases are shared with TRBD2. Trimming took 3 bases from V and 7 from J; bases not matched to a gene: 9. Germline assignment: CDR1 SGDLS and CDR2 YYNGEE. This CDR3 is built from 16 residues. CDR3 nucleotides: TGTGCCAGCAGCGGCGATCGACTAGCGGGGTTGAATGAGCAGTTCTTC. It translates to CASSGDRLAGLNEQFF.

The chain has TRBV7-9 and TRBJ2-5; tentatively, D is TRBD2 (7 bases). This CDR3 has 15 amino acids. Trimming cost V 5 bases and J 2 bases, with 15 bases left between them. Germline CDR1 SEHNR, CDR2 FQNEAQ (reference sequence). The CDR3 is CASSEQGGIQETQYF. CDR3 in DNA: TGTGCCAGCAGCGAACAGGGAGGGATTCAAGAGACCCAGTACTTC.

The chain is built from TRBV15 and TRBJ1-4; D is possibly TRBD1 (5 bases). Trimming took 0 bases from V and 7 from J, leaving 12 bases between them. The CDR3 is made up of 15 amino acids. Germline CDR1 reads LNHNV; CDR2 reads YYDKDF (reference sequence). The CDR3 is CATSRDWGVGEKLFF. The CDR3, as DNA: TGTGCCACCAGCAGAGATTGGGGGGTTGGTGAAAAACTGTTTTTT.